Sequencing of this T cell receptor (beta chain) was carried out in a study of cytomegalovirus exposure and HLA in healthy donors. General study points: A few chains linked to CMV were shown in vitro to be specific for CMV antigens. Associated with cytomegalovirus, according to the listing, were about 160 TCR beta chains. Subsequent analysis found a tendency for first-cohort TCR clusters to co-occur within the 120 or so validation repertoires.

The protocol was immunoSEQ multiplex PCR, while the TCRdb copy is restricted to in-frame clones and leaves out a portion. The table includes under 250,000 clones, over 75% detected once. The donors belonged to the roughly 120-subject validation cohort, separate from the 666-subject first cohort. Concerning this clone: Its antigen is currently unknown.

V was cut by 4 bases and J by 7 bases, with 13 bases left in between. CDR3 size: 13 residues. Germline V lookup: CDR1 MNHEY, CDR2 SMNVEV (reference sequence). The specimen sequenced was PBMCs. This chain joins TRBV27 and TRBJ1-1, with D unclear. The sequence came from a woman aged 18-29 years in good health and CMV-seropositive. The CDR3 nucleotides read TGTGCCAGCAGTTCCCGGGTTTACTATGAAGCTTTCTTT. Its translation: CASSSRVYYEAFF.